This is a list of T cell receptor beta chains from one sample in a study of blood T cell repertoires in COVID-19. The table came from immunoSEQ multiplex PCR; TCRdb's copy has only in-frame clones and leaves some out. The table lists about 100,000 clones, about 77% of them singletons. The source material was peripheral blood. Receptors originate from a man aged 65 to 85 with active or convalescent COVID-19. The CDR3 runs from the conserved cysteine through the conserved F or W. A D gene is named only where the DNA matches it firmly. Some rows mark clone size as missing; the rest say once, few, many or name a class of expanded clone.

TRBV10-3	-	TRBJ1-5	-	CAISESHGSNQPQHF	TGTGCCATCAGTGAGTCCCACGGGAGCAATCAGCCCCAGCATTTT
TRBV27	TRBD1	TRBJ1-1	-	CASSFLSHRGGTEAFF	TGTGCCAGCAGTTTTCTTAGCCACAGGGGCGGCACTGAAGCTTTCTTT
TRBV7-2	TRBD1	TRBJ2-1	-	CASSSYRGDEQFF	TGTGCCAGCAGCTCCTACAGGGGTGATGAGCAGTTCTTC
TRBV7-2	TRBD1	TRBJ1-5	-	CASSVDRGHNQPQHF	TGTGCCAGCAGCGTGGACAGGGGACACAATCAGCCCCAGCATTTT
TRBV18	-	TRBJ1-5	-	CASSPAEYSNQPQHF	TGTGCCAGCTCACCCGCAGAATATAGCAATCAGCCCCAGCATTTT
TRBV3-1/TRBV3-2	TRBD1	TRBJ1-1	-	CASSPYQGQGATEAFF	TGTGCCAGCAGCCCCTACCAGGGACAGGGGGCGACTGAAGCTTTCTTT
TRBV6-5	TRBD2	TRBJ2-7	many	CASHPGGGGYEQYF	TGTGCCAGCCATCCCGGGGGGGGCGGCTACGAGCAGTACTTC
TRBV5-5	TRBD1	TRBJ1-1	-	CASSKTGLNTEAFF	TGTGCCAGCAGCAAGACAGGGTTGAACACTGAAGCTTTCTTT
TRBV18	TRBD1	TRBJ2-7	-	CASSPTGATYEQYF	TGTGCCAGCTCACCAACAGGGGCGACATACGAGCAGTACTTC
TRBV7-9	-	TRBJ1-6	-	CASSLGGSSPLHF	TGTGCCAGCAGCTTAGGAGGGAGTTCACCCCTCCACTTT
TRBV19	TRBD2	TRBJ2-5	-	CASSIGGTSGSGETQYF	TGTGCCAGTAGTATAGGAGGTACTAGCGGGAGTGGAGAGACCCAGTACTTC
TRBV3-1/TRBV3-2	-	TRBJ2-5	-	CASSQRGTGTNGETQYF	TGTGCCAGCAGCCAAAGGGGTACCGGGACAAATGGGGAGACCCAGTACTTC
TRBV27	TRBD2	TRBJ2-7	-	CASSSLAGVYYEQYF	TGTGCCAGCAGTTCCCTAGCGGGGGTATACTACGAGCAGTACTTC
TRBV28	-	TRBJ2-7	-	CASSWEAPLYEQYF	TGTGCCAGCAGTTGGGAGGCCCCCCTCTACGAGCAGTACTTC
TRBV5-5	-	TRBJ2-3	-	CASTYRETDTQYF	TGTGCCAGCACCTACCGAGAGACAGATACGCAGTATTTT
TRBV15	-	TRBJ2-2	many	CATSRGQTNTGELFF	TGTGCCACCAGCAGAGGACAGACGAACACCGGGGAGCTGTTTTTT
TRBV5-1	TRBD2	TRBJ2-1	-	CASSTGGTIYNEQFF	TGCGCCAGCAGCACGGGCGGGACTATCTACAATGAGCAGTTCTTC
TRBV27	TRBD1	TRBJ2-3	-	CASQTGSTDTQYF	TGTGCCAGTCAGACAGGGAGCACAGATACGCAGTATTTT
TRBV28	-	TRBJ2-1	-	CASSLRTARSRNEQFF	TGTGCCAGCAGTTTAAGGACAGCTCGGTCCAGGAATGAGCAGTTCTTC
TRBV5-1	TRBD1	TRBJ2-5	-	CASNTGTGGETQYF	TGCGCCAGCAACACCGGGACAGGGGGAGAGACCCAGTACTTC
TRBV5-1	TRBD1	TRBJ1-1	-	CASSHRGEYTEAFF	TGCGCCAGCAGCCACAGGGGGGAGTACACTGAAGCTTTCTTT
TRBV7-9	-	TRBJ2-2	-	CASSLGSGVGELFF	TGTGCCAGCAGCTTAGGATCGGGGGTCGGGGAGCTGTTTTTT
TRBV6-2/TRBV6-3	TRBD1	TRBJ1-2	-	CASSNRTGWPYGGYTF	TGTGCCAGCAGTAACCGGACAGGGTGGCCCTATGGTGGCTACACCTTC
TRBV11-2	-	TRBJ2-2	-	CASSFYRDVSTGELFF	TGTGCCAGCAGCTTCTACAGGGATGTGAGCACCGGGGAGCTGTTTTTT
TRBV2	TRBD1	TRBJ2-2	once	CASRGTGVGGELFF	TGTGCCAGCAGGGGGACAGGGGTAGGCGGGGAGCTGTTTTTT
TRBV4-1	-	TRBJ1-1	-	CASSHRVEGTFSEAFF	TGCGCCAGCAGCCACCGCGTCGAGGGGACTTTCTCTGAAGCTTTCTTT
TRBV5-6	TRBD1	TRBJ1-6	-	CASSLRRTGGSPLHF	TGTGCCAGCAGCTTGCGCCGGACAGGGGGCTCACCCCTCCACTTT
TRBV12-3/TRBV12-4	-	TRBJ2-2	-	CASSLTWELFF	TGTGCCAGCAGCCTAACGTGGGAGCTGTTTTTT
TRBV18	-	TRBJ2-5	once	CASSPRQGAQETQYF	TGTGCCAGCTCACCACGCCAAGGGGCTCAAGAGACCCAGTACTTC
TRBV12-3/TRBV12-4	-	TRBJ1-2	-	CASSFGRNYGYTF	TGTGCCAGCAGTTTCGGGAGAAACTATGGCTACACCTTC
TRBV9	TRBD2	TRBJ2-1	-	CASSVAGGRALRNEQFF	TGTGCCAGCAGCGTAGCCGGCGGGAGGGCCCTCCGCAATGAGCAGTTCTTC
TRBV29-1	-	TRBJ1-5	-	CSVGDSTNQPQHF	TGCAGCGTCGGAGACAGTACCAATCAGCCCCAGCATTTT
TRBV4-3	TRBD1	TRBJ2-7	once	CASSQKTGSGEQYF	TGCGCCAGCAGCCAAAAGACAGGGAGTGGCGAGCAGTACTTC
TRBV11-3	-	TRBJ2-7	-	CASSLGREYEQYF	TGTGCCAGCAGCTTAGGACGGGAATACGAGCAGTACTTC
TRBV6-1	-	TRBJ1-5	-	CASSEASGVSNQPQHF	TGTGCCAGCAGTGAAGCTTCAGGGGTAAGCAATCAGCCCCAGCATTTT
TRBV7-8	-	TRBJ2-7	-	CASSLVGTGRSYEQYF	TGTGCCAGCAGCTTAGTCGGCACGGGAAGAAGCTACGAGCAGTACTTC
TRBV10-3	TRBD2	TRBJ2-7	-	CASSSGGALEQYF	TGTGCCAGCTCTAGCGGGGGGGCCCTCGAGCAGTACTTC
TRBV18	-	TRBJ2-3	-	CASSPSRAGEGSTDTQYF	TGTGCCAGCTCACCAAGCAGAGCGGGCGAAGGAAGCACAGATACGCAGTATTTT
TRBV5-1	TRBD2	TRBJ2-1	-	CASSTPGTSHNEQFF	TGCGCCAGCAGCACGCCCGGGACTAGCCACAATGAGCAGTTCTTC
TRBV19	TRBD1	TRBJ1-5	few	CASSIPPRTGGGNQPQHF	TGTGCCAGTAGTATCCCCCCCCGGACAGGGGGCGGCAATCAGCCCCAGCATTTT
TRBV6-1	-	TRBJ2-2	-	CASSEVDTTNTGELFF	TGTGCCAGCAGTGAAGTAGACACAACGAACACCGGGGAGCTGTTTTTT
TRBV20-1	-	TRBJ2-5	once	CSASNIGTETQYF	TGCAGTGCTAGTAACATCGGGACTGAGACCCAGTACTTC
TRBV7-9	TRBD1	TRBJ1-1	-	CASSLVGQGAMMGETEAFF	TGTGCCAGCAGCTTAGTGGGACAGGGGGCGATGATGGGAGAAACTGAAGCTTTCTTT
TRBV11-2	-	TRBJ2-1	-	CASSLPPLVGGGLGEQFF	TGTGCCAGCAGCCTCCCCCCCCTTGTTGGGGGCGGTCTAGGTGAGCAGTTCTTC
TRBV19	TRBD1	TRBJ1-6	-	CASSMGQGARSPLHF	TGTGCCAGTAGTATGGGACAGGGGGCGCGCTCACCCCTCCACTTT
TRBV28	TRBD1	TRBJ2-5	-	CASSPGQGRETQYF	TGTGCCAGCAGCCCGGGACAGGGGAGAGAGACCCAGTACTTC
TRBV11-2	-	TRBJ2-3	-	CASSSREQLNTDTQYF	TGTGCCAGCAGCTCCCGCGAACAGTTAAACACAGATACGCAGTATTTT
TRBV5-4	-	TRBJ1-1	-	CASSSEPGLENTEAFF	TGTGCCAGCAGCTCCGAACCGGGACTGGAGAACACTGAAGCTTTCTTT
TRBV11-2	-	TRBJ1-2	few	CASSLRQTVGGTF	TGTGCCAGCAGCTTAAGACAGACGGTGGGTGGAACCTTC
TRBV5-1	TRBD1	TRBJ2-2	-	CASDKGGDTGELFF	TGCGCCAGCGACAAAGGGGGCGACACCGGGGAGCTGTTTTTT
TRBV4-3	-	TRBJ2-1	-	CASSQDYGAGSYNEQFF	TGCGCCAGCAGCCAAGATTACGGGGCGGGATCCTACAATGAGCAGTTCTTC
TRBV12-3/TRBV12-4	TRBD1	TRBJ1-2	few	CASSWTGDYGYTF	TGTGCCAGCAGTTGGACAGGGGATTATGGCTACACCTTC
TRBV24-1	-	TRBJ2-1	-	CATSDTGNWDNEQFF	TGTGCCACCAGTGACACAGGGAATTGGGACAATGAGCAGTTCTTC
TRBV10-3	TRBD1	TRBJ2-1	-	CAISDWGQGSYNEQFF	TGTGCCATCAGTGATTGGGGACAGGGGTCCTACAATGAGCAGTTCTTC
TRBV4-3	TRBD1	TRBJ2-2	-	CASSQQRGTANTGELFF	TGCGCCAGCAGCCAGCAACGAGGGACAGCGAACACCGGGGAGCTGTTTTTT
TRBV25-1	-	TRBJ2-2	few	CASSHAGAGELFF	TGTGCCAGCAGCCATGCAGGGGCCGGGGAGCTGTTTTTT